This T cell receptor beta chain was identified during a study of cytomegalovirus exposure and HLA in healthy donors. Findings of the study overall: First-cohort TCR clusters were later found to tend to co-occur in the 120 or so validation repertoires. Published work reported that the classifier diagnosed cytomegalovirus status with high specificity and sensitivity.

The repertoire was sequenced with immunoSEQ multiplex PCR; TCRdb's copy has only in-frame clones and lacks some. Here the sample spans about 56,000 clones, roughly 93% being singletons. A 120-subject validation cohort, separate from the roughly 670-subject first cohort, supplied the donors. Turning to this clone: Its antigen is unknown.

The CDR3 is 15 residues long. Germline CDR1 reads SGHRS; CDR2 reads YFSETQ. V was clipped by 5 bases and J by 3 bases; unmatched bases: 3. The rearrangement joins TRBV5-1 to TRBJ2-6; 9 bases agree with TRBD1. Source material: PBMCs. This clonotype originated in a woman between 18 and 29 years old in good health and CMV-seronegative. The CDR3 is CASRQGAGGANVLTF. As DNA, the CDR3 is TGCGCCAGCAGACAGGGGGCGGGTGGGGCCAACGTCCTGACTTTC.